This entry describes one T cell receptor (beta chain). No antigen is known for it. Within one base of it there is no much larger clone, and no base qualities were kept. The CDR3 regions of human TCRbeta chains were analyzed by immunosequencing. In the source study's methods: TCRs in the repertoires were compared against a reference library of SARS-CoV-2-specific TCRs that had been generated with the MIRA antigen-specificity platform. Breadth meant the fraction of unique TCRs that were SARS-CoV-2-associated, whereas depth meant the fraction of total T cells that were SARS-CoV-2-associated. Using the MIRA data, each spike-specific TCR was mapped to the spike region that the TCR reacts to and placed in a CD4 or CD8 class. Log10-transformed breadth and depth values were compared by one-way ANOVA with Sidak's multiple comparisons tests. In its TCRdb copy, this immuneACCESS table keeps in-frame sequences only and misses some clones. Where compared with another copy, unresolved V genes explain less than half of these, and the others have no known cause. The V and J calls and clone size come from that table; D and trimming were worked out from the DNA. The sample table records 90,000 to 150,000 clones; roughly nine tenths of these occur just once. Around 10% of the sample goes to the ten largest clones.

The source of the sample is a study of T cell responses to AZD1222 COVID-19 vaccine (dated by TCRdb to the early 2020s). With regard to the full study: AZD1222 recipients whose second dose came at about 4 weeks and those whose second dose came at about 12 weeks were combined into one group, since spike-specific TCR depth and breadth did not differ between the two schedules. A total of approximately 240 trial participants underwent TCR sequencing, of whom about 200 had received two doses of AZD1222 and approximately 25 had received two doses of the MenACWY control vaccine. Trial participants were enrolled by age into 18-55, 56-69 and 70-plus year subgroups, with 148, 28 and 57 TCR-sequenced participants respectively. What the research found in general, with its limitations: Because no day 14 peak-response samples were available, repertoires were characterized only after the peak T cell response. The 56-69-year group was small, and its depth increase did not reach significance, likely because of low power. Epitopes outside the regions mutated in the B.1.351 and B.1.1.7 variants were reportedly recognized by nearly half of the unique spike-specific TCRs. CD4 TCRs associated with the vaccine covered the entire spike protein, and the dominant responses were in regions 160-218 and 743-854. Spike-specific TCR breadth and depth rose significantly after two AZD1222 doses compared with day 0 and with MenACWY recipients. Most participants were white British and females outnumbered males, and the authors suggested that clonal diversity may have been underestimated. Only five or six AZD1222 recipients were SARS-CoV-2 seropositive at baseline, limiting conclusions about previously exposed vaccinees.

The CDR3 starts with the cysteine, ends with the phenylalanine, and has 14 residues. Only the CDR3 DNA stays, 42 bases, in frame from base 1. The germline V gene sets CDR1 to MNHEY and CDR2 to SVGAGI. Trimming removed 0 bases from V and 6 bases from J, leaving 11 bases between the germline ends. The sample's time point label, decoded: baseline before first vaccination. Samples from vaccinated people were obtained from the UK trials COV001 and COV002, which included a single-blind randomized controlled phase 2/3 trial of AZD1222 (ChAdOx1 nCoV-19) in healthy adults. For TCRbeta chain sequencing, PBMC samples from trial participants were taken at day 0 and at day 28 after the second dose.

The specimen was peripheral blood, collected on day 0 of AZD1222 vaccination. The sequence came from an adult in good health. The rearrangement joined TRBV6-5 to TRBJ1-2; 6 matching bases give a weak D call of TRBD1. CDR3 sequence: CASSYSEGEDGYTF. The bases read TGTGCCAGCAGTTACTCCGAGGGGGAGGATGGCTACACCTTC.